Listed here are 14 T cell receptor beta chains from one sample, sequenced in a study of CD4 T cell repertoires in COVID-19 (dated by TCRdb to the early 2020s). Libraries were constructed by the immunoSEQ multiplex PCR assay. The immuneACCESS repertoire file appears here via TCRdb, limited to in-frame rearrangements. These files lack a portion of the clones; in checked studies, under half of the deficit traces to unresolved V genes, and the cause of the others is not known. The sample table holds 65,000 to 95,000 clones, of which about 80% were seen once. The top ten clonotypes cover around 0.6% of the sample. What the time point label conveys for this sample: sample from a COVID-19-recovered individual after infection. Sample: CD4+ T cells from peripheral blood, taken after recovery from COVID-19. Receptors originate from a human donor who had COVID-19.

In this sample, this clone turned up a few times. Written as DNA, the CDR3 is TGTGCCAGCAGGGGGACAGGGTACCATGGCTACACCTTC. It is translated as CASRGTGYHGYTF. The chain uses TRBV6-5 and TRBJ1-2; 9 nucleotides match TRBD1. Germline V gives CDR1 MNHEY, CDR2 SVGAGI. The V segment lost 6 bases and the J segment 6 bases; nucleotides outside the gene matches: 5. CDR3 length: 13 residues.

Only a few counts were recorded for this clone. The DNA of the CDR3 is TGTGCCAGTAGTATAGAGGGAGGCAGGGCGGCTGAAGCTTTCTTT. Translation: CASSIEGGRAAEAFF. The chain joins TRBV19 to TRBJ1-1; a possible D gene is TRBD1 (5 bases). The CDR3 covers 15 residues. Germline V gene sequence: CDR1 LNHDA, CDR2 SQIVND (reference sequence). Trimming removed 0 bases at V and 6 bases at J, with 14 bases between.

CDR3 sequence reads: CASSEKAFTTGDYGYTF. CDR3 bases: TGTGCCAGCAGTGAAAAAGCATTCACTACAGGGGACTATGGCTACACCTTC. The chain carries TRBV6-1 and TRBJ1-2; 7 bases agree with TRBD1. With V trimmed by 2 bases and J by 3 bases, 12 bases remained unmatched. Germline loops: CDR1 MNHNS, CDR2 SASEGT. The CDR3 totals 17 residues.

The chain joins TRBV27 to TRBJ2-7; 11 bases map to TRBD2. The CDR3 spans 16 residues. CDR1 is MNHEY and CDR2 is SMNVEV in the germline V gene (reference sequence). Trimming removed 6 bases from V and 6 bases from J; junction bases left unmatched: 13. CDR3 region: CASRLRELAGVSEQYF. CDR3 coding DNA: TGTGCCAGCAGATTAAGGGAACTAGCGGGAGTCTCCGAGCAGTACTTC.

This clone was seen more than once but under ten times. This chain links TRBV3-1 (or the pseudogene TRBV3-2) with TRBJ1-2; a possible D gene is TRBD1 (5 bases). Germline assignment: CDR1 LGHDT and CDR2 YNNKEL (reference sequence). The CDR3 is 14 residues long. The V end was cut by 4 bases, the J end by 4 bases, with 13 bases between. CDR3 in amino acids: CASSLSREGYGYTF. DNA of the CDR3: TGTGCCAGCAGCCTTAGCAGGGAAGGCTATGGCTACACCTTC.

The genes are TRBV6-4 and TRBJ2-2; the match to TRBD2 covers 10 bases. The germline V gene has CDR1 MRHNA and CDR2 SNTAGT. The trim removed 4 bases at V and 4 bases at J, leaving 3 bases unmatched. CDR3 length equals 15 residues. The CDR3, as DNA: TGTGCCAGCAGTGCACTAGCGGGGTCCACCGGGGAGCTGTTTTTT. Translated, it gives CASSALAGSTGELFF.

The rearrangement links TRBV9 to TRBJ2-2; D is undetermined. The CDR3 extends over 12 amino acids. Germline V gene lookup returns CDR1 SGDLS and CDR2 YYNGEE. The V gene lost 6 bases and the J gene lost 5 bases, with 8 bases spanning the gap. CDR3 amino acids: CASNLGTGELFF. CDR3 nucleotides: TGTGCCAGCAACCTGGGTACCGGGGAGCTGTTTTTT.

The chain recombines TRBV5-1 with TRBJ1-1; D not resolved. CDR1 and CDR2 from the germline V gene are SGHRS and YFSETQ. The V end lost 0 bases, the J end lost 1 base, and 10 bases lay between the germline ends. There are 15 residues in the CDR3. For the CDR3, the DNA is TGCGCCAGCAGCTTGGGCACGGGCGCGAACACTGAAGCTTTCTTT. It yields the protein CASSLGTGANTEAFF.

J is TRBJ1-2 and V is TRBV7-3; 8 nucleotides agree with TRBD1. Trimming took 5 bases from V and 4 from J; bases not matched to a gene: 9. This CDR3 contains 15 residues. The germline gives CDR1 SGHTA, CDR2 FQGTGA. CDR3 amino acids: CASSLPVTGGYGYTF. The CDR3 region has the DNA TGTGCCAGCAGCCTACCAGTAACAGGGGGCTATGGCTACACCTTC.

The rearrangement joins TRBV5-1 to TRBJ2-3; either TRBD1 or TRBD2 may supply D (5 bases each). Looked up from germline, CDR1 is SGHRS and CDR2 is YFSETQ. V was shortened by 4 bases and J by 1 base, with 13 bases between the two germline ends. CDR3 length: 15 amino acids. The CDR3 sequence: CASSQAPGRTDTQYF. The CDR3 DNA reads TGCGCCAGCAGCCAAGCCCCGGGACGCACAGATACGCAGTATTTT.

The chain recombines TRBV15 with TRBJ1-1, with D unresolved. Germline V CDR1 and CDR2: LNHNV, YYDKDF (reference sequence). The V gene lost 0 bases and the J gene lost 4 bases, with 15 bases spanning the gap. This CDR3 has 16 amino acids. In DNA, the CDR3 is TGTGCCACCAGCAGAGATCCGACCTGGCAGGTCACTGAAGCTTTCTTT. Translated: CATSRDPTWQVTEAFF. The full variable domain, its missing parts supplied by reference TRBV15 and TRBJ1-1, is DAMVIQNPRYQVTQFGKPVTLSCSQTLNHNVMYWYQQKSSQAPKLLFHYYDKDFNNEADTPDNFQSRRPNTSFCFLDIRSPGLGDTAMYLCATSRDPTWQVTEAFFGQGTRLTVV.

The chain is built from TRBV18 and TRBJ1-1; D unresolved. Germline V gene data show CDR1 as KGHSH and CDR2 as LQKENI. V shed 5 bases and J shed 4 bases, with 14 bases lying between them. The CDR3 sequence is 14 residues long. The CDR3 region is CASSGIPRGTEAFF. CDR3 DNA sequence: TGTGCCAGCTCAGGGATCCCACGGGGCACTGAAGCTTTCTTT.

V usage is TRBV18 and J usage is TRBJ2-7, with D possibly TRBD2 on 5 matching bases. The CDR3 consists of 15 residues. Germline V gene data show CDR1 as KGHSH and CDR2 as LQKENI. V was pared by 2 bases and J by 1 base, with 12 bases between. The CDR3 nucleotides are TGTGCCAGCTCACCATGGACCGAGGGTTCCTACGAGCAGTACTTC. It specifies CASSPWTEGSYEQYF.

V gene TRBV12-5 combines with J gene TRBJ1-2; D unresolved. There are 12 residues in the CDR3. Between the trimmed V and J ends, which lost 2 bases and 5 bases, there was a span of 6 bases. CDR1 and CDR2 from the germline V gene are LGHNT and FRNRAP. CDR3 nucleotides: TGTGCTAGTGGTTTGTGGGGATATGGCTACACCTTC. Its translation: CASGLWGYGYTF.